These T cell receptor beta chains were read from a single sample in a study of cytomegalovirus exposure and HLA in healthy donors. Assay: immunoSEQ multiplex PCR; the TCRdb copy retains only in-frame clones and omits some. This sample has 150,000 to 200,000 clones, with around 81% found just once. The sample comprised PBMCs. The receptors originated from a man aged 18-30 years in good health and CMV-seronegative. Each CDR3 is given with its conserved first and last residue. The order of the fields is V gene, clone size, J gene, D gene, CDR3 DNA, CDR3 protein. A D gene is named only where the DNA matches it firmly. A row's size may be missing; if present it is once, few, many or a size class.

>TRBV10-3|once|TRBJ1-6|TRBD1
TGTGCCATCAGTTCAACAGGGGGTGATTCACCCCTCCACTTT
CAISSTGGDSPLHF
>TRBV7-7|NA|TRBJ2-2|NA
TGTGCTAGCAGCTCCTATAACACCGGGGAGCTGTTTTTT
CASSSYNTGELFF
>TRBV2|NA|TRBJ1-2|NA
TGTGCCAGCAGTGATGAGTGGCAGGGAGGCTATGGCTACACCTTC
CASSDEWQGGYGYTF
>TRBV9|NA|TRBJ2-7|TRBD2
TGTGCCAGCAGCCTCCGGGGGGGTTATTCCGAGCAGTACTTC
CASSLRGGYSEQYF
>TRBV7-6|NA|TRBJ2-1|NA
TGTGCCAGCAGCCCAGGGGACTATCTCGAGCAGTTCTTC
CASSPGDYLEQFF
>TRBV18|NA|TRBJ2-5|NA
TGTGCCAGCTCACCGGCAATCCCCGGTCCACTAGCTGGAGAGACCCAGTACTTC
CASSPAIPGPLAGETQYF
>TRBV4-1|few|TRBJ2-3|NA
TGCGCCAGCAGCCAAGGGCGGACTGGTGGCACAGATACGCAGTATTTT
CASSQGRTGGTDTQYF
>TRBV7-2|NA|TRBJ2-1|TRBD2
TGTGCCAGCAGCCGAGGTTTGAAGCGGGGGGTCTCCTACAATGAGCAGTTCTTC
CASSRGLKRGVSYNEQFF
>TRBV30|NA|TRBJ2-5|TRBD1
TGTGCCAGTGAAACAGGGGCGGGAGAGACCCAGTACTTC
CASETGAGETQYF
>TRBV6-5|once|TRBJ2-5|TRBD2
TGTGCCAGCAGTCTCGGGGGGAGGGAGACCCAGTACTTC
CASSLGGRETQYF
>TRBV5-1|NA|TRBJ2-1|NA
TGCGCCAGCAGCTTGAAGGGCCCCGGAAGGGGGGAGCAGTTCTTC
CASSLKGPGRGEQFF
>TRBV9|NA|TRBJ2-7|TRBD2
TGTGCCAGCAGCGTAGGAGCGGGGGCCCCCTACGAGCAGTACTTC
CASSVGAGAPYEQYF
>TRBV4-3|NA|TRBJ2-7|TRBD2
TGCGCCAGCAGCCAAGAATTTGAACTAGCGGGAGGGCTGTGGGAGCAGTACTTC
CASSQEFELAGGLWEQYF
>TRBV6-5|once|TRBJ2-5|TRBD1
TGTGCCAGCAGTATATCCCGGGACAGGCAAGAGACCCAGTACTTC
CASSISRDRQETQYF
>TRBV5-6|NA|TRBJ1-6|NA
TGTGCCAGCAGAGCCGGGAGAAATAATTCACCCCTCCACTTT
CASRAGRNNSPLHF
>TRBV4-1|NA|TRBJ2-7|TRBD1
TGCGCCAGCAGCCCGAGGACAGGGGATGAAATCTACGAGCAGTACTTC
CASSPRTGDEIYEQYF
>TRBV5-1|once|TRBJ2-1|TRBD2
TGCGCCAGCAGCCTCCTAGCGGGGAGCTCCTACAATGAGCAGTTCTTC
CASSLLAGSSYNEQFF
>TRBV18|NA|TRBJ1-5|NA
TGTGCCAGCTCACCACTCGCCGCGTCAGGAACAGTAGTTAGTTATAGCAATCAGCCCCAGCATTTT
CASSPLAASGTVVSYSNQPQHF
>TRBV5-6|NA|TRBJ1-2|NA
TGTGCCAGCAGCTTAGGATTCATGAGGGACACCTTC
CASSLGFMRDTF
>TRBV7-7|few|TRBJ2-5|TRBD2
TGTGCTAGCAGCCCCATAGCGGGAGGAGAGACCCAGTACTTC
CASSPIAGGETQYF
>TRBV5-6|NA|TRBJ1-5|NA
TGTGCCAGCAGCTCGGGAACCCAGCCCCAGCATTTT
CASSSGTQPQHF
>TRBV4-3|once|TRBJ2-3|NA
TGCGCCAGCAGCCAGGAACGGGGCACAGATACGCAGTATTTT
CASSQERGTDTQYF
>TRBV11-2|NA|TRBJ1-6|TRBD1
TGTGCCAGCAGCGTCCGGGACAGAAATAATTCACCCCTCCACTTT
CASSVRDRNNSPLHF
>TRBV27|NA|TRBJ1-6|TRBD1
TGTGCCAGCAGTCAGGGGACAGGGATTAATTCACCCCTCCACTTT
CASSQGTGINSPLHF
>TRBV5-1|NA|TRBJ2-3|TRBD2
TGCGCCAGCAGCTTGATGGCCGCTAGCGGGGCCGATACGCAGTATTTT
CASSLMAASGADTQYF
>TRBV18|NA|TRBJ1-3|TRBD1
TGTGCCAGCTCACCGCGGACAGGGGAGGACACCATATATTTT
CASSPRTGEDTIYF
>TRBV11-3|NA|TRBJ2-2|NA
TGTGCCAGCAGTTGGGGAGTGTCCGGGGAGCTGTTTTTT
CASSWGVSGELFF
>TRBV19|once|TRBJ1-4|NA
TGTGCCAGTAGTATAGTTGTCCTCCCAGCTAATGAAAAACTGTTTTTT
CASSIVVLPANEKLFF
>TRBV7-3|NA|TRBJ2-2|NA
TGTGCCAGCAGCGACCTCCTAGCTGCGGAGGGGGAGCTGTTTTTT
CASSDLLAAEGELFF
>TRBV7-9|NA|TRBJ1-2|NA
TGTGCCAGCAGCTTAGAAGCAGGGGACGGCGGCTACACCTTC
CASSLEAGDGGYTF
>TRBV28|NA|TRBJ2-1|TRBD2
TGTGCCAGCAATCCGGGACTAGGAGGCCCCAATGAGCAGTTCTTC
CASNPGLGGPNEQFF
>TRBV4-2|few|TRBJ2-7|NA
TGTGCCAGCAGCATCCGGGGTGGGTTCGATGATCCATACGAGCAGTACTTC
CASSIRGGFDDPYEQYF
>TRBV6-6|NA|TRBJ2-2|NA
TGTGCCAGCAGTTACTCGACCTGGGGCTTAGGGGAGCTGTTTTTT
CASSYSTWGLGELFF
>TRBV7-8|NA|TRBJ1-2|TRBD1
TGTGCCAGCAGCTTAGTAGGGACAGACGGCTACACCTTC
CASSLVGTDGYTF
>TRBV19|NA|TRBJ2-3|NA
TGTGCCAGTAGTATAGGCGTTGGTGGCACAGATACGCAGTATTTT
CASSIGVGGTDTQYF
>TRBV7-2|NA|TRBJ1-1|NA
TGTGCCAGCAGCTTAAAGCCGATTAACCTTGAAGCTTTCTTT
CASSLKPINLEAFF
>TRBV4-3|NA|TRBJ2-7|NA
TGCGCCAGCAGCCAAGATAGGCACAGCACCTACGAGCAGTACTTC
CASSQDRHSTYEQYF
>TRBV11-3|NA|TRBJ2-2|NA
TGTGCCAGCAGCTCCCGGGGGGCTGACACCGGGGAGCTGTTTTTT
CASSSRGADTGELFF
>TRBV6-5|NA|TRBJ1-5|NA
TGTGCCAGCAGTGATCTAAGCAATCAGCCCCAGCATTTT
CASSDLSNQPQHF
>TRBV6-6|NA|TRBJ2-7|TRBD1
TGTGCCAGCAGTTACTCATCCGGGACAGGGGGCTACGAGCAGTACTTC
CASSYSSGTGGYEQYF
>TRBV6-5|few|TRBJ2-5|NA
TGTGCCAGCAGCCCCGGTTTCACGGAGTGGGAGACCCAGTACTTC
CASSPGFTEWETQYF
>TRBV7-8|NA|TRBJ1-3|TRBD1
TGTGCCAGCAGCATCGGACAGGGCCGAACTGGATTGATAGACACCATATATTTT
CASSIGQGRTGLIDTIYF
>TRBV2|NA|TRBJ2-7|TRBD2
TGTGCCAGCAGTCTTCGGACTAGCGAGGGATCATCATACGAGCAGTACTTC
CASSLRTSEGSSYEQYF
>TRBV10-3|NA|TRBJ2-3|TRBD1
TGTGCCATCAGCGAGACAGGGGCTACCACAGATACGCAGTATTTT
CAISETGATTDTQYF
>TRBV5-1|NA|TRBJ2-1|NA
TGCGCCAGCAGCGAAGCGGCCTCGGAGTTGTACAATGAGCAGTTCTTC
CASSEAASELYNEQFF
>TRBV28|NA|TRBJ2-3|NA
TGTGCCAGCAGTTTACCAGTGGCAGATACGCAGTATTTT
CASSLPVADTQYF
>TRBV6-1|NA|TRBJ2-7|TRBD1
TGTGCCAGCAGTGGGGACAGGAGAGCCTACGAGCAGTACTTC
CASSGDRRAYEQYF
>TRBV6-5|few|TRBJ1-2|TRBD1
TGTGCCAGCAGCCGACAGGGCGGGGGGTATGGCTACACCTTC
CASSRQGGGYGYTF
>TRBV7-9|NA|TRBJ2-1|TRBD1
TGTGCCAGCAGCTGGTTGAACAGGGGGGCCTCCTACAATGGGCAGTTCTTC
CASSWLNRGASYNGQFF
>TRBV5-1|once|TRBJ2-7|TRBD1
TGCGCCAGCAGCCCCCCGGGACAGACCTACGAGCAGTACTTC
CASSPPGQTYEQYF
>TRBV2|once|TRBJ2-3|NA
TGTGCCAGCGGAACAGTGTCACCGGACTACTGGGACCCAGATACGCAGTATTTT
CASGTVSPDYWDPDTQYF
>TRBV5-1|NA|TRBJ1-2|NA
TGCGCCAGCAGCTCCGGACTTAGGGAGAGAGCCTATGGCTACACCTTC
CASSSGLRERAYGYTF
>TRBV9|NA|TRBJ2-7|TRBD1
TGTGCCAGCAGCCCCGGGACAGGCCTATACTACGAGCAGTACTTC
CASSPGTGLYYEQYF
>TRBV10-3|NA|TRBJ1-5|NA
TGTGCCATCAGCCCGACAGATTGGGGCCCCTTTCAGCCCCAGCATTTT
CAISPTDWGPFQPQHF
>TRBV7-9|NA|TRBJ2-5|TRBD1
TGTGCCAGCAGCTCGGGACAGGGAGTCCAAGAGACCCAGTACTTC
CASSSGQGVQETQYF
>TRBV27|NA|TRBJ2-5|NA
TGTGCCAGCAAAGGGTTCGGGGAGCAGTACTTC
CASKGFGEQYF
>TRBV5-1|NA|TRBJ2-5|TRBD2
TGCGCCAGCAGCACCGGACTAGCGGGGGGAATACAAGAGACCCAGTACTTC
CASSTGLAGGIQETQYF